This passage covers 8 T cell receptor beta chains from one sample sequenced in a study of blood T cell repertoires in COVID-19. Here immunoSEQ multiplex PCR was the method, and the copy in TCRdb shows in-frame clones only, minus some. Among about 97,000 clones listed, less than 95% were seen once. Material: peripheral blood. The receptor set was obtained from a man between 60 and 75 years old with acute or convalescent COVID-19.

The genes are TRBV7-9 and TRBJ1-3; 8 bases align to TRBD1. Per the germline V gene, CDR1 is SEHNR and CDR2 is FQNEAQ (reference sequence). The CDR3 length is 14 residues. J was trimmed by 3 bases and V by 5 bases; bases with no gene match: 3. CDR3 sequence (DNA): TGTGCCAGCAGCCCTACAGGGGGTGGAAACACCATATATTTT. Amino acid sequence: CASSPTGGGNTIYF.

The chain couples TRBV28 to TRBJ1-5, with D uncertain. The CDR3 runs to 12 residues. Germline V gives CDR1 MDHEN, CDR2 SYDVKM. V gave up 6 bases and J gave up 5 bases, with 8 bases separating them. The CDR3 DNA is TGTGCCAGCAGGACACCAGATCAGCCCCAGCATTTT. The encoded protein is CASRTPDQPQHF.

The CDR3 sequence is CASSTHRATGELFF. The CDR3 DNA follows: TGCGCCAGCAGCACCCACAGGGCCACCGGGGAGCTGTTTTTT. V usage is TRBV5-1 and J usage is TRBJ2-2; tentative D call: TRBD1 (6 bases). Germline assignment: CDR1 SGHRS and CDR2 YFSETQ. V was clipped by 4 bases and J by 4 bases, with 11 bases between them. The CDR3 runs 14 residues.

V and J are TRBV7-8 and TRBJ1-1, with 7 bases lining up with TRBD1. The J segment lost 0 bases and the V segment lost 1 base, leaving 5 bases of the junction unmatched. The CDR3 sequence is 16 residues long. The germline V gene has CDR1 SGHVS and CDR2 FQNEAQ. CDR3 in amino acids: CASSLVGGGVNTEAFF. The CDR3 nucleotides read TGTGCCAGCAGCTTAGTAGGAGGGGGCGTGAACACTGAAGCTTTCTTT.

The V call is TRBV19, the J call TRBJ1-5; the D is unclear. V dropped 3 bases and J dropped 6 bases, with 18 bases sitting between them. This CDR3 spans 16 amino acids. Germline V CDR1 and CDR2: LNHDA, SQIVND (reference sequence). The CDR3 protein is CASSIPSGFRRQPQHF. DNA for the CDR3: TGTGCCAGTAGTATCCCCTCGGGGTTCAGACGTCAGCCCCAGCATTTT.

V and J are TRBV7-2 and TRBJ2-3, with TRBD2 matching 12 bases. Trimming at V came to 6 bases and at J to 2 bases, leaving 3 bases not matched to a gene. Per germline, CDR1 SGHTA and CDR2 FQGNSA. There are 15 residues in the CDR3. CDR3 nucleotides: TGTGCCAGCAGTCTAGCGGGGGGGCCCACAGATACGCAGTATTTT. It translates to CASSLAGGPTDTQYF.

This sequence joins TRBV27 and TRBJ1-6, with TRBD1 matching over 10 bases. Germline V lookup: CDR1 MNHEY, CDR2 SMNVEV (reference sequence). V shed 5 bases and J 10 bases; nucleotides not matched to a gene: 11. The CDR3 is 16 amino acids. CDR3 protein: CASSPMDRGLRSPLHF. For the CDR3, the DNA is TGTGCCAGCAGTCCCATGGACAGGGGGTTAAGATCACCCCTCCACTTT.

V usage is TRBV18 and J usage is TRBJ1-2; a possible D gene is TRBD1 (5 bases). The CDR3 length is 16 residues. Between the trimmed V and J ends, which lost 3 bases and 8 bases, there was a span of 22 bases. CDR1 is KGHSH, CDR2 LQKENI, per germline. The CDR3 sequence: CASSPPDRQGLSGYTF. The CDR3 DNA reads TGTGCCAGCTCACCCCCCGACCGGCAGGGTCTGAGCGGCTACACCTTC. Supplemented by reference TRBV18 and TRBJ1-2, the full variable domain reads NAGVMQNPRHLVRRRGQEARLRCSPMKGHSHVYWYRQLPEEGLKFMVYLQKENIIDESGMPKERFSAEFPKEGPSILRIQQVVRGDSAAYFCASSPPDRQGLSGYTFGSGTRLTVV.